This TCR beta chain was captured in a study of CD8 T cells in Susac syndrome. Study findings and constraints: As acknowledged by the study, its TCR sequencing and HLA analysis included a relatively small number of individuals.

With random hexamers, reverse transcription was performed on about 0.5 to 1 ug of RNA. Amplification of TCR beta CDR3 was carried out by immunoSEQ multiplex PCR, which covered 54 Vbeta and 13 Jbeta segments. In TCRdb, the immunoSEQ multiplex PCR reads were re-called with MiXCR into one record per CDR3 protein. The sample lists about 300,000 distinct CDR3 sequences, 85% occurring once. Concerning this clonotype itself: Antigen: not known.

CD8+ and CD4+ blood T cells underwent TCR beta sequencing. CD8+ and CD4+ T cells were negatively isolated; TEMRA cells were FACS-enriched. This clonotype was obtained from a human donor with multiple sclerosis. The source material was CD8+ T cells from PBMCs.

The CDR3 reads CATSRDRGDNEQFF. In nucleotides, the CDR3 is TGTGCCACCAGCAGAGATCGAGGGGACAATGAGCAGTTCTTC. The chain links TRBV15 to TRBJ2-1; the D call may be TRBD1 or TRBD2 (5 bases each). Germline V lookup: CDR1 LNHNV, CDR2 YYDKDF (reference sequence). Trimming removed 0 bases at V and 5 bases at J, with 8 bases between. The CDR3 covers 14 residues.